The 6 T cell receptor beta chains listed next were all sequenced from one sample in a study of cytotoxic CD8 clonotypes in ibrutinib-treated CLL. Clones were sequenced by immunoSEQ multiplex PCR, and TCRdb holds only the in-frame ones, with some missing. The sample carries 150,000 or so clones, around 84% recorded once. The material was PBMCs, obtained after 36 months of ibrutinib treatment. All receptors derive from a human donor with chronic lymphocytic leukemia.

V is TRBV4-2 and J is TRBJ1-4; a weak D match, TRBD1 (6 bases). CDR3 length: 15 residues. V was pared by 3 bases and J by 5 bases, with 13 bases between. Looked up from germline, CDR1 is LGHNA and CDR2 is YNFKEQ. In DNA, the CDR3 is TGTGCCAGCAGCCAGCCGGGACATATGAATGAAAAACTGTTTTTT. Protein: CASSQPGHMNEKLFF.

The rearrangement uses TRBV7-6 and TRBJ1-1, with 9 bases lining up with TRBD1. Germline trimming cut 5 bases from V and 5 bases from J; bases unmatched to any gene: 9. Per the germline V gene, CDR1 is SGHVS and CDR2 is FNYEAQ. This CDR3 has 15 residues. DNA of the CDR3: TGTGCCAGCAGCCCAGGACAGGGGCGCAGTACTGAAGCTTTCTTT. Translated, it gives CASSPGQGRSTEAFF.

The chain combines TRBV27 with TRBJ1-5, with D unresolved. The CDR3 sequence is 13 residues long. CDR1 MNHEY and CDR2 SMNVEV come from the germline V gene (reference sequence). The V and J ends lost 3 bases and 5 bases respectively, with 8 bases between them. CDR3 sequence: CASSFTRYQPQHF. CDR3 in DNA: TGTGCCAGCAGTTTTACCAGATATCAGCCCCAGCATTTT.

This chain joins TRBV5-1 and TRBJ2-6, with D perhaps matching TRBD1 (6 bases). Germline V gives CDR1 SGHRS, CDR2 YFSETQ. Trimming took 0 bases from V and 0 from J, leaving 10 bases between them. CDR3 size: 17 residues. DNA of the CDR3: TGCGCCAGCAGCTTGGCAGGGGCCTTCTCTGGGGCCAACGTCCTGACTTTC. Its protein is CASSLAGAFSGANVLTF.

This sequence joins TRBV12-5 and TRBJ2-7, with unresolved D. The germline V gene encodes CDR1 LGHNT and CDR2 FRNRAP. Trimming took 5 bases from V and 2 from J, leaving 13 bases between them. The CDR3 is 14 amino acids. The CDR3 here is CASGPLDGTYEQYF. CDR3 in DNA: TGTGCTAGTGGTCCCCTCGACGGCACCTACGAGCAGTACTTC.

The chain employs TRBV2 and TRBJ2-7; no clear D gene. The length of the CDR3 is 15 residues. CDR1 is SNHLY and CDR2 is FYNNEI in the germline V gene. Between the trimmed V and J ends, which lost 2 bases and 4 bases, there was a span of 15 bases. The CDR3 loop reads CASSETGRFPYEQYF. In DNA, the CDR3 is TGTGCCAGCAGTGAAACGGGCCGGTTCCCTTACGAGCAGTACTTC.